Included here is one T cell receptor (beta chain) sequence, with context. CDR1 is LGHDT and CDR2 is YNNKEL in the germline V gene (reference sequence). The CDR3 has 15 amino acids. Losses at the gene ends were 2 bases for V and 7 bases for J; bases not matched to a gene: 5. This entry is derived from a study of blood T cell repertoires in COVID-19. Across the whole study: Spain, Italy and the United States supplied samples that represented acute and convalescent COVID-19. T cells, B-cell-depleted T cells, or PBMCs provided the cDNA or gDNA that served as material.

In the original workflow: By means of reference gene primer amplification, nucleated cell counts were estimated. Using immunoSEQ multiplex PCR, the repertoire was profiled, and TCRdb retains in-frame clones only, with some absent. That table supplies the V and J calls and clone size; D and trimming were determined from the DNA. The sample shows about 290,000 clones, about 90% of them seen only once. The sequenced material came from peripheral blood. The chain combines TRBV3-1 (or the pseudogene TRBV3-2) with TRBJ1-6; 7 bases map to TRBD1. This clonotype was obtained from a woman aged 30 to 39 with COVID-19, enrolled during active disease. This CDR3 is CASSQQGGINSPLHF. The DNA for the CDR3 is TGTGCCAGCAGCCAACAGGGGGGTATCAATTCACCCCTCCACTTT.